Listed below are T cell receptor beta chains from one sample, sequenced in a study of CD8 T cells in Susac syndrome. Each CDR3 protein gets one entry after TCRdb re-called the immunoSEQ multiplex PCR reads with MiXCR. The sample yields about 190,000 distinct CDR3 sequences, approximately 95% seen once. The sequencing input was CD4+ T cells from PBMCs. The receptor source for this set is a human donor in good health. CDR3s include the opening cysteine and the closing phenylalanine or tryptophan. The D gene is left open where the match is weak. Not every row has a clone size; where given, it reads once, few, many or a size class.

j_gene: TRBJ1-2
v_gene: TRBV7-2
d_gene: TRBD1
abundance: -
CDR3nt: TGTGCCAGCAGCTTAGGACAGGGGGCGGCGGGTCGCAACTATGGCTACACCTTC
CDR3aa: CASSLGQGAAGRNYGYTF

j_gene: TRBJ2-6
v_gene: TRBV12-3/TRBV12-4
d_gene: TRBD1
abundance: -
CDR3nt: TGTGCCAGCGGACCGGGACAGGGTTTTGCTGGGGCCAACGTCCTGACTTTC
CDR3aa: CASGPGQGFAGANVLTF

j_gene: TRBJ2-7
v_gene: TRBV29-1
d_gene: TRBD1
abundance: -
CDR3nt: TGCAGCGTTGAGAGGACAGGGGGCGAGCAGTACTTC
CDR3aa: CSVERTGGEQYF

j_gene: TRBJ1-1
v_gene: TRBV19
d_gene: -
abundance: -
CDR3nt: TGTGCCAGTAGGGAGATAACGCTGAACACTGAAGCTTTCTTT
CDR3aa: CASREITLNTEAFF

j_gene: TRBJ2-2
v_gene: TRBV5-1
d_gene: -
abundance: -
CDR3nt: TGCGCCAGCAGTCTAGACAGCGCGAACACCGGGGAGCTGTTTTTT
CDR3aa: CASSLDSANTGELFF

j_gene: TRBJ2-5
v_gene: TRBV5-1
d_gene: TRBD2
abundance: -
CDR3nt: TGCGCCAGCAGCATGAGCGGGGATTATCCCCAAGAGACCCAGTACTTC
CDR3aa: CASSMSGDYPQETQYF

j_gene: TRBJ2-3
v_gene: TRBV9
d_gene: TRBD1
abundance: -
CDR3nt: TGTGCCAGCAGCGTAGGGAGCGGGCAGGGGGCGACGACAGATACGCAGTATTTT
CDR3aa: CASSVGSGQGATTDTQYF

j_gene: TRBJ2-2
v_gene: TRBV6-2/TRBV6-3
d_gene: TRBD2
abundance: -
CDR3nt: TGTGCCAGCAGTCTAGGGACTAGCGGGGAGCTGTTTTTT
CDR3aa: CASSLGTSGELFF

j_gene: TRBJ1-5
v_gene: TRBV6-6
d_gene: -
abundance: -
CDR3nt: TGTGCCAGCAGTTACGGGTCAGGGGTCGGCAATCAGCCCCAGCATTTT
CDR3aa: CASSYGSGVGNQPQHF

j_gene: TRBJ1-5
v_gene: TRBV24-1
d_gene: TRBD1
abundance: -
CDR3nt: TGTGCCTCCCTGGACAGGGTTCGTCAGCCCCAGCATTTT
CDR3aa: CASLDRVRQPQHF

j_gene: TRBJ1-6
v_gene: TRBV20-1
d_gene: TRBD1
abundance: -
CDR3nt: TGCAGTGCTAGATTTGACAGGGAGGTGGGTAATTCACCCCTCCACTTT
CDR3aa: CSARFDREVGNSPLHF

j_gene: TRBJ2-2
v_gene: TRBV7-2
d_gene: -
abundance: once
CDR3nt: TGTGCCAGCAGCCCCGGGGGGACAGCCTACACCGGGGAGCTGTTTTTT
CDR3aa: CASSPGGTAYTGELFF

j_gene: TRBJ2-2
v_gene: TRBV9
d_gene: -
abundance: -
CDR3nt: TGTGCCAGCAGTAGAGGGGGGCGCACCGGGGAGCTGTTTTTT
CDR3aa: CASSRGGRTGELFF

j_gene: TRBJ2-7
v_gene: TRBV6-1
d_gene: -
abundance: -
CDR3nt: TGTGCCAGCAGCGCCCTAGGGGCAGCGGTCTCCTACGAGCAGTACTTC
CDR3aa: CASSALGAAVSYEQYF

j_gene: TRBJ2-4
v_gene: TRBV12-3/TRBV12-4
d_gene: -
abundance: -
CDR3nt: TGTGCCAGCAGTTTCGGTGGCATTCAGTACTTC
CDR3aa: CASSFGGIQYF

j_gene: TRBJ1-2
v_gene: TRBV7-2
d_gene: TRBD1
abundance: -
CDR3nt: TGTGCCAGCACCCTGGACAGGGTCAGCTATGGCTACACCTTC
CDR3aa: CASTLDRVSYGYTF

j_gene: TRBJ1-1
v_gene: TRBV19
d_gene: -
abundance: once
CDR3nt: TGTGCCAGTGCTAACATGAACACTGAAGCTTTCTTT
CDR3aa: CASANMNTEAFF

j_gene: TRBJ1-5
v_gene: TRBV29-1
d_gene: -
abundance: -
CDR3nt: TGCAGCGTTGGAGAGAGCGGTGGGCCCCAGCATTTT
CDR3aa: CSVGESGGPQHF

j_gene: TRBJ1-1
v_gene: TRBV19
d_gene: -
abundance: -
CDR3nt: TGTGCCAGTAGTGTACCAGGGAGAAGACTCACTGAAGCTTTCTTT
CDR3aa: CASSVPGRRLTEAFF

j_gene: TRBJ2-3
v_gene: TRBV5-1
d_gene: TRBD2
abundance: -
CDR3nt: TGCGCCAGCAGCCAGGCTAGCGGAGGCCGCACAGATACGCAGTATTTT
CDR3aa: CASSQASGGRTDTQYF

j_gene: TRBJ1-2
v_gene: TRBV2
d_gene: TRBD1
abundance: -
CDR3nt: TGTGCCAGCAGCGCTAGGACAGGGGCGGTCAATGGCTACACCTTC
CDR3aa: CASSARTGAVNGYTF

j_gene: TRBJ2-5
v_gene: TRBV4-2
d_gene: TRBD2
abundance: -
CDR3nt: TGTGCCAGCAGCCAAGGAGGTAGCGGGGGAGAGACCCAGTACTTC
CDR3aa: CASSQGGSGGETQYF

j_gene: TRBJ1-1
v_gene: TRBV29-1
d_gene: -
abundance: -
CDR3nt: TGCAGCGTTGCGGGCAAAATGAGGACTGAAGCTTTCTTT
CDR3aa: CSVAGKMRTEAFF

j_gene: TRBJ2-7
v_gene: TRBV28
d_gene: -
abundance: once
CDR3nt: TGTGCCAGCAGTTTAGGGACACCAAACGAGCAGTACTTC
CDR3aa: CASSLGTPNEQYF

j_gene: TRBJ1-6
v_gene: TRBV19
d_gene: TRBD1
abundance: -
CDR3nt: TGTGCCAGTAGTACGCCACAGGGGTCCTATAATTCACCCCTCCACTTT
CDR3aa: CASSTPQGSYNSPLHF

j_gene: TRBJ1-1
v_gene: TRBV6-5
d_gene: -
abundance: -
CDR3nt: TGTGCCAGCAGTTACCAAACACAGAACACTGAAGCTTTCTTT
CDR3aa: CASSYQTQNTEAFF

j_gene: TRBJ1-2
v_gene: TRBV12-3/TRBV12-4
d_gene: -
abundance: -
CDR3nt: TGTGCCAGCAGTCCCATATCGACTGTCCACAAGGGAGATGGCTACACCTTC
CDR3aa: CASSPISTVHKGDGYTF

j_gene: TRBJ2-7
v_gene: TRBV7-9
d_gene: -
abundance: once
CDR3nt: TGTGCCAGCAGCTTAACGGAACAGGGCGAGCAGTACTTC
CDR3aa: CASSLTEQGEQYF

j_gene: TRBJ2-1
v_gene: TRBV5-1
d_gene: -
abundance: -
CDR3nt: TGCGCCAGCAGCCCTATGACTAAGTTGCAGTTCTTC
CDR3aa: CASSPMTKLQFF

j_gene: TRBJ1-2
v_gene: TRBV11-2
d_gene: TRBD1
abundance: -
CDR3nt: TGTGCCAGCAGCTCACATGGGGACAGCTATGGCTACACCTTC
CDR3aa: CASSSHGDSYGYTF

j_gene: TRBJ1-4
v_gene: TRBV2
d_gene: -
abundance: once
CDR3nt: TGTGCCAGCATGGCAGGGCGAGTACTGTTTTTT
CDR3aa: CASMAGRVLFF

j_gene: TRBJ1-2
v_gene: TRBV27
d_gene: -
abundance: -
CDR3nt: TGTGCCAGCAGTCCCGACCCCAACAGGGACGGCTACACCTTC
CDR3aa: CASSPDPNRDGYTF

j_gene: TRBJ2-4
v_gene: TRBV20-1
d_gene: TRBD2
abundance: -
CDR3nt: TGCAGTGCTAGAAGCCCTAGCGGGGGTACGACCAAAAACATTCAGTACTTC
CDR3aa: CSARSPSGGTTKNIQYF

j_gene: TRBJ1-4
v_gene: TRBV5-1
d_gene: -
abundance: -
CDR3nt: TGCGCCAGCAGCCCCGGGATAGGGATGAATGAAAAACTGTTTTTT
CDR3aa: CASSPGIGMNEKLFF

j_gene: TRBJ2-3
v_gene: TRBV6-4
d_gene: -
abundance: -
CDR3nt: TGTGCCAGCAGTGACCAGGGCACAGATACGCAGTATTTT
CDR3aa: CASSDQGTDTQYF

j_gene: TRBJ1-4
v_gene: TRBV20-1
d_gene: -
abundance: -
CDR3nt: TGCAGTGCTAGCCAAGACAGTGCAACTAATGAAAAACTGTTTTTT
CDR3aa: CSASQDSATNEKLFF

j_gene: TRBJ1-5
v_gene: TRBV19
d_gene: -
abundance: -
CDR3nt: TGTGCCAGTAACGAGTTTGGCCCGGGTAACGGTCAGCCCCAGCATTTT
CDR3aa: CASNEFGPGNGQPQHF

j_gene: TRBJ2-1
v_gene: TRBV2
d_gene: TRBD2
abundance: -
CDR3nt: TGTGCCAGCAGTCCGCTAGCGGGGGGAAAGAATGAGCAGTTCTTC
CDR3aa: CASSPLAGGKNEQFF

j_gene: TRBJ2-7
v_gene: TRBV18
d_gene: TRBD1
abundance: -
CDR3nt: TGTGCCAGCTCACCAATTAGGGACAGGGTTAGCTCCTACGAGCAGTACTTC
CDR3aa: CASSPIRDRVSSYEQYF

j_gene: TRBJ1-5
v_gene: TRBV25-1
d_gene: -
abundance: -
CDR3nt: TGTGCCAGCAGTGAGTCAGGGGGCAATCAGCCCCAGCATTTT
CDR3aa: CASSESGGNQPQHF

j_gene: TRBJ1-4
v_gene: TRBV9
d_gene: -
abundance: -
CDR3nt: TGTGCCAGCAGCGTCTCGGGGTCTAATGAAAAACTGTTTTTT
CDR3aa: CASSVSGSNEKLFF

j_gene: TRBJ1-5
v_gene: TRBV7-8
d_gene: TRBD1
abundance: -
CDR3nt: TGTGCCAGCAGCTTATCAGACAGGGGACCCCAGCCCCAGCATTTT
CDR3aa: CASSLSDRGPQPQHF

j_gene: TRBJ2-1
v_gene: TRBV7-9
d_gene: TRBD2
abundance: -
CDR3nt: TGTGCCAGCAGCTCGACTAGCGGGGGGGAAGGTGAGCAGTTCTTC
CDR3aa: CASSSTSGGEGEQFF

j_gene: TRBJ1-1
v_gene: TRBV10-3
d_gene: -
abundance: -
CDR3nt: TGTGCCATCAGTGACTCAGCGTCGGCTTTCTTT
CDR3aa: CAISDSASAFF

j_gene: TRBJ1-2
v_gene: TRBV10-3
d_gene: TRBD1
abundance: -
CDR3nt: TGTGCCATCAGTGATCGTACAGGGGGGGATGGCTACACCTTC
CDR3aa: CAISDRTGGDGYTF

j_gene: TRBJ1-1
v_gene: TRBV5-4
d_gene: TRBD1
abundance: once
CDR3nt: TGTGCCAGCAGCCTCGGGACAGGGTCTCAGGGGACTTTCTTT
CDR3aa: CASSLGTGSQGTFF